The clone carrying this TCR beta chain occurred a few times. This record belongs to a study of cytomegalovirus exposure and HLA in healthy donors. The PCR had 60 Vbeta and 13 Jbeta primers. Clones were read by immunoSEQ multiplex PCR, and TCRdb kept only the in-frame ones, dropping some. The sample carries 160,000 or so clones, about 65% recorded once. V was clipped by 5 bases and J by 6 bases; unmatched bases: 15. In germline, CDR1 is SGHAT, CDR2 FQNNGV. The CDR3 runs 18 residues. The sample taken for sequencing was PBMCs. This sequence originates from a woman younger than 45 in good health and CMV-seronegative. The chain carries TRBV11-2 and TRBJ2-7; TRBD2 matches 14 bases. CDR3: CASSRGTSGRRIGVEQYF. The CDR3 DNA sequence: TGTGCCAGCAGCCGAGGGACTAGCGGGAGAAGGATCGGGGTCGAGCAGTACTTC.